This entry lists 29 T cell receptor beta chains sequenced from one sample in a study of graft-versus-host responses after intestinal transplantation (TCRdb year 2021). Preparation of the library involved the immunoSEQ multiplex PCR assay. As stored in TCRdb, this immuneACCESS dataset retains in-frame rearrangements with V and J assigned. A fraction of the clones does not appear; measured against another copy, unresolved V genes explain less than half of the discrepancy, and the remainder lacks a known reason. The sample table contains 20,000 or so clones; only one count was recorded for roughly 72% of them. The ten largest clones represent roughly 8% of the sample. Dithiothreitol, EDTA incubations and collagenase D digestion were used to isolate intraepithelial and lamina propria lymphocytes from graft specimens. The sample was ileum tissue, taken roughly 21 days after intestinal transplant. The receptors here all came from a human patient who received an intestinal transplant, so some T cells may come from the graft donor.

This clone was counted between two and nine times. The chain links TRBV30 to TRBJ1-1; D is unresolved. Trimming pared 8 bases from V and 3 bases from J, leaving 16 bases between. The CDR3 length is 13 residues. From germline, CDR1 is GTSNPN and CDR2 SVGIG (reference sequence). As DNA, the CDR3 is TGTGCCAGTTCGGGGATTCCCTACACTGAAGCTTTCTTT. This translates into CASSGIPYTEAFF.

This clone has only a few counts. The CDR3 spells CASRKDSLGNTEAFF. CDR3 coding DNA: TGCGCCAGCAGAAAGGACAGCCTGGGGAACACTGAAGCTTTCTTT. The chain is built from TRBV10-1 and TRBJ1-1; TRBD1 is a possible D gene (6 bases). Germline CDR1 and CDR2: WNHNN and SYGVQD (reference sequence). CDR3 size: 15 residues. V was cut by 6 bases and J by 1 base, with 15 bases left in between.

This sequence joins TRBV6-5 and TRBJ1-5, with D maybe TRBD1 (5 bases). V was cut by 6 bases and J by 3 bases, with 15 bases left in between. Germline V CDR1 and CDR2: MNHEY, SVGAGI. CDR3 length: 15 residues. CDR3 sequence (DNA): TGTGCCAGCAGAGCCCCTGGGGGGGTCAATCAGCCCCAGCATTTT. It codes for CASRAPGGVNQPQHF.

This chain connects TRBV6-6 to TRBJ2-2; 12 positions match TRBD2. V was pared by 1 base and J by 8 bases, with 5 bases of the junction left unmatched. The CDR3 has 16 residues. Germline V gives CDR1 MNHNY, CDR2 SVGAGI (reference sequence). The DNA of the CDR3 is TGTGCCAGCAGTTACTATCTAGCGGGAGGGAAGGGGGAGCTGTTTTTT. Translating gives CASSYYLAGGKGELFF.

V is TRBV5-5 and J is TRBJ1-3, with TRBD1 matching 7 bases. CDR3 size: 17 residues. CDR1 is SGHKS, CDR2 YYEKEE, per germline (reference sequence). V dropped 1 base and J dropped 2; count of bases not matched to a gene: 9. The CDR3 DNA reads as TGTGCCAGCAGCTTGTTGACAACCCAGGGGGCTGGAAACACCATATATTTT. Translation: CASSLLTTQGAGNTIYF.

This clone has a handful of counts. The chain is built from TRBV4-1 and TRBJ1-2; D might be TRBD1 (5 bases). This CDR3 has 18 residues. Germline CDR1 is MGHRA and CDR2 is YSYEKL. V lost 2 bases and J lost 5, with 24 bases in between. Written as DNA, the CDR3 is TGCGCCAGCAGCCAACGAAACCGTGGCGGGGGGGAGGAATATGGCTACACCTTC. It encodes CASSQRNRGGGEEYGYTF.

The rearrangement uses TRBV19 and TRBJ1-5; TRBD1 matches at 7 bases. Looked up from germline, CDR1 is LNHDA and CDR2 is SQIVND (reference sequence). This CDR3 comprises 13 residues. With V trimmed by 5 bases and J by 5 bases, 3 bases remained unmatched. The CDR3 sequence: CASSATGYQPQHF. CDR3 coding DNA: TGTGCCAGTAGTGCGACAGGGTATCAGCCCCAGCATTTT. Drawing the rest from reference TRBV19 and TRBJ1-5, the complete variable domain is DGGITQSPKYLFRKEGQNVTLSCEQNLNHDAMYWYRQDPGQGLRLIYYSQIVNDFQKGDIAEGYSVSREKKESFPLTVTSAQKNPTAFYLCASSATGYQPQHFGDGTRLSIL.

The CDR3 DNA follows: TGTGCCAGCAGCGCATACAGGAGAACTGGAAACACCATATATTTT. Amino acids: CASSAYRRTGNTIYF. The chain links TRBV7-8 to TRBJ1-3; a weak D match, TRBD1 (5 bases). Germline CDR1 and CDR2: SGHVS and FQNEAQ. V lost 5 bases, J lost 2 bases, and 13 bases lay in between. The CDR3 has 15 residues.

This clone showed up just a few times. The V gene is TRBV7-9, the J gene TRBJ2-7; 7 positions agree with TRBD2. Germline loops: CDR1 SEHNR, CDR2 FQNEAQ (reference sequence). The V and J ends lost 0 bases and 7 bases, in that order; junction bases with no gene match: 9. The CDR3 length is 15 residues. The DNA of the CDR3 is TGTGCCAGCAGCTTAGCAGGACTAGGAGGGGAGGAGCAGTACTTC. Translated: CASSLAGLGGEEQYF.

V and J are TRBV4-3 and TRBJ1-2, with unresolved D. The CDR3 loop spans 14 amino acids. V lost 2 bases and J 2 bases, leaving 9 bases between the germline ends. Germline values: CDR1 LGHNA, CDR2 YSLEER. CDR3 DNA: TGCGCCAGCAGCCAAAGTCCAGGAAACTATGGCTACACCTTC. Its translation: CASSQSPGNYGYTF.

This clone appeared a few times. This rearrangement joins TRBV29-1 to TRBJ1-2, with D tentatively TRBD1 (5 bases). Trimming shortened V by 7 bases and J by 0 bases, and 18 bases separated the two germline ends. The CDR3 covers 15 residues. Germline-derived CDR1 and CDR2 are SQVTM and ANQGSEA. In DNA form, the CDR3 reads TGCAGCGCCCGCCAGGGATTTGGAGCTAACTATGGCTACACCTTC. This sequence encodes CSARQGFGANYGYTF.

This sequence joins TRBV7-8 and TRBJ1-6; D gene ambiguous. This CDR3 is built from 13 residues. Trimming left V 2 bases short and J 11 bases short, with 10 bases between. In germline, CDR1 is SGHVS, CDR2 FQNEAQ. CDR3 coding DNA: TGTGCCAGCAGCTTATATAACAGTCCACCCCTCCACTTT. It translates to CASSLYNSPPLHF.

The CDR3 DNA reads TGTGCCTGGAGTGTAGGTTCTAGCGGGGCGACAGTGGCCTGGTACAATGAGCAGTTCTTC. Its translation is CAWSVGSSGATVAWYNEQFF. The chain employs TRBV30 and TRBJ2-1; TRBD2 agrees at 9 bases. Germline V gene data show CDR1 as GTSNPN and CDR2 as SVGIG (reference sequence). Germline trimming cut 0 bases from V and 4 bases from J; bases unmatched to any gene: 19. This CDR3 has 20 amino acids.

This sequence joins TRBV19 and TRBJ2-2; D ambiguous. Trimming stripped 3 bases from V and 1 base from J, with 9 bases between. This CDR3 comprises 15 residues. The germline V gene has CDR1 LNHDA and CDR2 SQIVND (reference sequence). In DNA, the CDR3 is TGTGCCAGTAGTATTTATTCAGGGAACACCGGGGAGCTGTTTTTT. Encoded protein: CASSIYSGNTGELFF.

The chain recombines TRBV9 with TRBJ2-1; perhaps TRBD1 as D (5 bases). Trimming left V 4 bases short and J 1 base short, with 12 bases between. There are 15 residues in the CDR3. The germline V gene has CDR1 SGDLS and CDR2 YYNGEE. CDR3 sequence: CASSTDSPSYNEQFF. CDR3 DNA sequence: TGTGCCAGCAGCACCGACAGCCCGTCCTACAATGAGCAGTTCTTC.

This clone is labeled medium-sized. The chain carries TRBV4-1 and TRBJ2-1; 9 nucleotides line up with TRBD2. V was clipped by 1 base and J by 8 bases; unmatched bases: 12. CDR3 length: 17 residues. CDR1 and CDR2 from the germline V gene are MGHRA and YSYEKL. Here the CDR3 DNA reads TGCGCCAGCAGCCAAGGATTCCCGGGACTAGCCTCCTATGAGCAGTTCTTC. It translates to CASSQGFPGLASYEQFF.

This clone has only one observation. Other nucleotide sequences from this sample produce the same CDR3. This sequence joins TRBV7-9 and TRBJ1-1; 7 nucleotides line up with TRBD1. The CDR3 is made up of 12 amino acids. Unmatched junction bases numbered 3, after V lost 1 base and J lost 10 bases. CDR1 is SEHNR and CDR2 is FQNEAQ in the germline V gene (reference sequence). CDR3 region: CASSLGTGGAFF. The CDR3 DNA reads TGTGCCAGCAGCTTAGGGACAGGTGGAGCTTTCTTT.

CDR3 sequence (DNA): TGTGCCAGCAGCGTAGGGCTAGCGGGGGGGCGGAACGAGCAGTACTTC. This translates into CASSVGLAGGRNEQYF. V usage is TRBV9 and J usage is TRBJ2-7, with TRBD2 matching 12 bases. Germline CDR1 SGDLS, CDR2 YYNGEE. This CDR3 has 16 residues. The junction had 6 bases not matched to a gene; V was cut back by 0 bases and J by 5 bases. Based on the CDR3 plus reference TRBV9 and TRBJ2-7, the full variable domain is DSGVTQTPKHLITATGQRVTLRCSPRSGDLSVYWYQQSLDQGLQFLIQYYNGEERAKGNILERFSAQQFPDLHSELNLSSLELGDSALYFCASSVGLAGGRNEQYFGPGTRLTVT.

This chain connects TRBV7-2 to TRBJ2-7; D might be TRBD2 (5 bases). Germline loops: CDR1 SGHTA, CDR2 FQGNSA. The CDR3 is 13 amino acids. The V and J ends lost 5 bases and 3 bases respectively, with 11 bases between them. The CDR3 DNA is TGTGCCAGCAGCCCCCCCGGGGTCTACGAGCAGTACTTC. It yields the protein CASSPPGVYEQYF. Based on the CDR3 plus reference TRBV7-2 and TRBJ2-7, the full variable domain is GAGVSQSPSNKVTEKGKDVELRCDPISGHTALYWYRQSLGQGLEFLIYFQGNSAPDKSGLPSDRFSAERTGGSVSTLTIQRTQQEDSAVYLCASSPPGVYEQYFGPGTRLTVT.

In its sample, this clone was seen a few times. The chain uses TRBV7-8 and TRBJ2-7; 7 bases map to TRBD2. CDR3 size: 14 residues. Germline CDR1 SGHVS, CDR2 FQNEAQ. Trimming removed 2 bases from V and 7 bases from J; junction bases left unmatched: 8. The CDR3 sequence: CASSLLTSSGEQYF. The CDR3 DNA follows: TGTGCCAGCAGCTTATTGACTAGCTCGGGGGAGCAGTACTTC. Looking up the rest from reference TRBV7-8 and TRBJ2-7 gives the full variable domain: GAGVSQSPRYKVAKRGQDVALRCDPISGHVSLFWYQQALGQGPEFLTYFQNEAQLDKSGLPSDRFFAERPEGSVSTLKIQRTQQEDSAVYLCASSLLTSSGEQYFGPGTRLTVT.

The rearrangement links TRBV5-1 to TRBJ2-7; possibly TRBD2 for D (6 bases). CDR3 length: 13 amino acids. Germline V gene lookup returns CDR1 SGHRS and CDR2 YFSETQ. Between the trimmed V and J ends, which lost 3 bases and 9 bases, there was a span of 16 bases. The CDR3 DNA sequence: TGCGCCAGCAGCTCGGAGGTATCGGGAGTGCAGTACTTC. The encoded protein is CASSSEVSGVQYF.

This rearrangement joins TRBV6-4 to TRBJ1-6, with TRBD1 as a possible D gene (5 bases). Trimming shortened V by 10 bases and J by 7 bases, and 20 bases separated the two germline ends. The CDR3 has 15 residues. Germline lookup yields CDR1 MRHNA and CDR2 SNTAGT. In DNA, the CDR3 is TGTGCCACTCCGACCCCTTCAGGGCCCAATTCACCCCTCCACTTT. This translates into CATPTPSGPNSPLHF.

The sample holds a few counts of this clone. The chain has TRBV11-2 and TRBJ2-7, with 8 bases that match TRBD2. CDR3 size: 17 residues. CDR1 and CDR2 (germline): SGHAT, FQNNGV. V gave up 1 base and J gave up 0 bases; unmatched junction bases: 8. The CDR3 DNA sequence: TGTGCCAGCAGCTTAGCGTACGGGAGGGCCAGCTCCTACGAGCAGTACTTC. Protein sequence: CASSLAYGRASSYEQYF.

J is TRBJ1-5 and V is TRBV5-6, with 7 bases aligning to TRBD1. After removal of 2 bases from V and 1 base from J, the junction contained 9 bases not matched to a gene. Germline V CDR1 and CDR2: SGHDT, YYEEEE. This CDR3 contains 17 residues. DNA of the CDR3: TGTGCCAGCAGCTTATCCACCACAGGGGTGAGCAATCAGCCCCAGCATTTT. Protein product: CASSLSTTGVSNQPQHF.

The chain carries TRBV18 and TRBJ1-3, with D possibly TRBD1 on 5 matching bases. Trimming took 4 bases from V and 0 from J, leaving 13 bases between them. The CDR3 is made up of 16 amino acids. Germline CDR1 and CDR2: KGHSH and LQKENI. The CDR3: CASSLRDSSSGNTIYF. CDR3 DNA: TGTGCCAGCTCACTCCGGGACTCTTCCTCTGGAAACACCATATATTTT.

The chain couples TRBV7-5 to TRBJ2-3; the D call TRBD2 from the table was never checked on the DNA. TRBV7-5 is a recognized pseudogene. This CDR3 region has 18 residues. The CDR3 bases are TGTGCCAGAAGCTTAGCCCTAGGACTAGCGGGGCGCACAGATACGCAGTATTTT. This translates into CARSLALGLAGRTDTQYF.

This sequence joins TRBV11-3 and TRBJ1-2, with D unclear. The CDR3 is 14 residues long. The V end was cut by 1 base, the J end by 6 bases, with 12 bases between. Germline CDR1 SGHNT, CDR2 YENEEA. For the CDR3, the DNA is TGTGCCAGCAGCTTAGGAGGGTACTTCAATGGCTACACCTTC. This gives the protein CASSLGGYFNGYTF. Filled out from reference TRBV11-3 and TRBJ1-2, the complete variable domain reads EAGVVQSPRYKIIEKKQPVAFWCNPISGHNTLYWYLQNLGQGPELLIRYENEEAVDDSQLPKDRFSAERLKGVDSTLKIQPAELGDSAVYLCASSLGGYFNGYTFGSGTRLTVV.

The chain employs TRBV13 and TRBJ2-7, with TRBD1 identical over 10 bases. CDR1 and CDR2 (germline): PRHDT, FYEKMQ (reference sequence). J was trimmed by 3 bases and V by 5 bases; bases with no gene match: 4. The CDR3 has 14 amino acids. This chain's CDR3 is CASSVGQGYYEQYF. Written as DNA, the CDR3 is TGTGCCAGCAGCGTGGGACAGGGGTACTACGAGCAGTACTTC.

V and J are TRBV9 and TRBJ2-7, with 10 bases identical to TRBD1. The length of the CDR3 is 14 residues. Germline CDR1 reads SGDLS; CDR2 reads YYNGEE. Trimming cost V 0 bases and J 4 bases; bases outside gene matches: 1. The CDR3 protein is CASSVGDRGYEQYF. The CDR3, as DNA: TGTGCCAGCAGCGTAGGGGACAGGGGTTACGAGCAGTACTTC.